One and the same sample provided the 21 T cell receptor beta chains below, sequenced in a study of low-dose radiotherapy and immunotherapy resistance in tumors. The time point: after trial treatment. Treatment reported: LDRT plus nivolumab, ipilimumab, low-dose cyclophosphamide and aspirin (RACIN trial). Covering alpha and beta chains, TRAV- and TRBV-specific primers were used for the first-strand cDNA. TCR amplification used about 20 PCR cycles, a constant-region primer and a V-primer adapter. MiXCR was run by TCRdb on the reads, yielding one entry per CDR3 protein. The sample includes just over 90,000 distinct CDR3 sequences, approximately 22% seen only once; the top ten take 9.5% to 15%. The material sequenced was PBMCs, taken after low-dose radiotherapy plus immunotherapy. The source of these receptors is a female donor with ovarian cancer.

This clonotype was seen a few times. The chain links TRBV5-1 to TRBJ2-1; TRBD2 matches at 7 bases. This CDR3 has 16 residues. Germline-derived CDR1 and CDR2 are SGHRS and YFSETQ. V was pared by 6 bases and J by 4 bases, with 13 bases of the junction left unmatched. As DNA, the CDR3 is TGCGCCAGCAAGCCCCGCACGGGAGGCGAATACAATGAGCAGTTCTTC. Amino acids: CASKPRTGGEYNEQFF.

The rearrangement links TRBV5-1 to TRBJ2-1, with TRBD2 as a possible D gene (5 bases). In germline, CDR1 is SGHRS, CDR2 YFSETQ. CDR3 size: 14 residues. V lost 4 bases to trimming and J lost 3 bases, with 11 bases between them. The DNA of the CDR3 is TGCGCCAGCAGCGGGTCCGGGGACTACAATGAGCAGTTCTTC. It specifies CASSGSGDYNEQFF.

The V call is TRBV20-1, the J call TRBJ2-5; the D gene is possibly TRBD1 (5 bases). V lost 6 bases, J lost 7 bases, and 24 bases lay in between. This CDR3 contains 15 residues. The germline V gene encodes CDR1 DFQATT and CDR2 SNEGSKA (reference sequence). CDR3 DNA sequence: TGCAGTGCGGAACCGCTTACGGGCAGGGTGGCGACCCAGTACTTC. Its protein is CSAEPLTGRVATQYF.

The sample holds many counts of this clonotype. The V call is TRBV5-1, the J call TRBJ1-1; TRBD1 might be the D (5 bases). The V gene's germline CDR1 is SGHRS and CDR2 YFSETQ. Trimming took 3 bases from V and 0 from J, leaving 12 bases between them. CDR3 length: 15 amino acids. CDR3 residues: CASSWGDLMNTEAFF. The CDR3 coding sequence is TGCGCCAGCAGCTGGGGCGACCTAATGAACACTGAAGCTTTCTTT. The whole variable domain, remainder taken from reference TRBV5-1 and TRBJ1-1, is KAGVTQTPRYLIKTRGQQVTLSCSPISGHRSVSWYQQTPGQGLQFLFEYFSETQRNKGNFPGRFSGRQFSNSRSEMNVSTLELGDSALYLCASSWGDLMNTEAFFGQGTRLTVV.

This clonotype showed up many times. V usage is TRBV11-2 and J usage is TRBJ2-7; 7 nucleotides align to TRBD2. Trimming took 1 base from V and 4 from J; bases not matched to a gene: 7. CDR1 and CDR2 (germline): SGHAT, FQNNGV. This CDR3 is built from 15 residues. The CDR3 DNA follows: TGTGCCAGCAGCTTAGTGGGGGGGGAAAATTACGAGCAGTACTTC. It specifies CASSLVGGENYEQYF.

The chain couples TRBV7-1 to TRBJ2-4, with 9 positions matching TRBD2. TRBV7-1 is placed among ORFs of uncertain function. Trimming removed 5 bases from V and 13 bases from J; junction bases left unmatched: 15. The CDR3 runs to 15 residues. The CDR3 nucleotides are TGTGCCAGCAGCCCGAAGCGGGGGGACTACAATGAGCAGTACTTC. Amino acids: CASSPKRGDYNEQYF.

This clonotype was picked up many times. In DNA, the CDR3 is TGCAGTGCCGCGGGGACAGGGAAGGAGCAGTACTTC. It yields the protein CSAAGTGKEQYF. J is TRBJ2-7 and V is TRBV20-1, with 9 bases lining up with TRBD1. The V segment lost 6 bases and the J segment 7 bases; nucleotides outside the gene matches: 7. The CDR3 sequence is 12 residues long. Germline V gene data show CDR1 as DFQATT and CDR2 as SNEGSKA (reference sequence).

This clonotype was picked up many times. The J gene is TRBJ2-3, the V gene TRBV15; D unclear. V lost 0 bases and J 5 bases, leaving 6 bases between the germline ends. The V gene's germline CDR1 is LNHNV and CDR2 YYDKDF (reference sequence). This CDR3 is 13 amino acids long. In DNA form, the CDR3 reads TGTGCCACCAGCAGAGATTTGGAAGATACGCAGTATTTT. Translating gives CATSRDLEDTQYF.

Ten or more counts support this clonotype. The chain employs TRBV9 and TRBJ1-2; TRBD1 agrees at 10 bases. Trimming at V came to 3 bases and at J to 3 bases, leaving 8 bases not matched to a gene. CDR1 and CDR2 from the germline V gene are SGDLS and YYNGEE. CDR3 length: 16 residues. The CDR3 loop is CASSAWTGGLDYGYTF. The CDR3 bases are TGTGCCAGCAGCGCCTGGACAGGGGGGCTCGACTATGGCTACACCTTC.

Ten or more counts support this clonotype. The chain is built from TRBV20-1 and TRBJ2-5, with 14 bases fitting TRBD2. This CDR3 has 14 amino acids. V gave up 6 bases and J gave up 6 bases; unmatched junction bases: 6. CDR1 DFQATT and CDR2 SNEGSKA come from the germline V gene (reference sequence). This CDR3 reads CSAPGLAGEKTQYF. CDR3 bases: TGCAGTGCCCCGGGACTAGCGGGGGAAAAGACCCAGTACTTC.

V usage is TRBV5-1 and J usage is TRBJ1-6, with 7 nucleotides matching TRBD1. The CDR3 runs 14 residues. Looked up from germline, CDR1 is SGHRS and CDR2 is YFSETQ. Losses at the gene ends were 0 bases for V and 10 bases for J; bases not matched to a gene: 4. The CDR3 spells CASSLDRGGSPLHF. The CDR3 bases are TGCGCCAGCAGCTTGGACAGGGGAGGGTCACCCCTCCACTTT.

This clonotype was detected many times. The genes are TRBV7-9 and TRBJ2-1, with TRBD2 matching over 8 bases. V shed 5 bases and J 4 bases; nucleotides not matched to a gene: 7. Per germline, CDR1 SEHNR and CDR2 FQNEAQ (reference sequence). The CDR3 has 15 amino acids. Written as DNA, the CDR3 is TGTGCCAGCAGCCCCCGTTCTAGCGGGTACAATGAGCAGTTCTTC. Translated, it gives CASSPRSSGYNEQFF.

This clonotype was seen repeatedly, ten times or more. This chain links TRBV6-2 or TRBV6-3 with TRBJ2-7; D not certain. Per germline, CDR1 MNHEY and CDR2 SVGEGT. V gave up 0 bases and J gave up 2 bases, with 11 bases separating them. This CDR3 region has 15 residues. CDR3 residues: CASSYSKPATYEQYF. The CDR3 nucleotides are TGTGCCAGCAGTTACTCGAAGCCAGCAACCTACGAGCAGTACTTC.

Ten or more counts support this clonotype. The gene calls are TRBV5-1 and TRBJ2-1; 7 positions match TRBD2. Germline-derived CDR1 and CDR2 are SGHRS and YFSETQ. The CDR3 extends over 15 amino acids. Trimming at V came to 0 bases and at J to 5 bases, leaving 5 bases not matched to a gene. Here the CDR3 reads CASSLASGINNEQFF. The CDR3 DNA reads TGCGCCAGCAGCTTGGCAAGCGGGATTAACAATGAGCAGTTCTTC.

Many counts were recorded for this clonotype. V usage is TRBV20-1 and J usage is TRBJ2-5, with D perhaps matching TRBD2 (6 bases). Trimming pared 3 bases from V and 2 bases from J, leaving 16 bases between. The CDR3 contains 15 residues. The germline gives CDR1 DFQATT, CDR2 SNEGSKA (reference sequence). The CDR3 DNA is TGCAGTGCTAGTACTCAGGGCGGAGGGCAAGAGACCCAGTACTTC. It yields the protein CSASTQGGGQETQYF.

This clonotype was observed at least ten times. CDR3 residues: CASSVNRAPATDTQYF. The CDR3 DNA reads as TGCGCCAGCAGCGTGAACAGGGCCCCTGCCACAGATACGCAGTATTTT. The V and J genes are TRBV5-1 and TRBJ2-3; D is perhaps TRBD1 (6 bases). Germline V gene lookup returns CDR1 SGHRS and CDR2 YFSETQ. V was cut by 4 bases and J by 2 bases, with 17 bases left in between. This CDR3 is built from 16 residues.

This chain uses TRBV7-2 with TRBJ2-7, with D unclear. Deletions cut 4 bases from V and 2 bases from J, with 6 bases between. The germline V gene has CDR1 SGHTA and CDR2 FQGNSA. The CDR3 is 12 amino acids. The DNA for the CDR3 is TGTGCCAGCAGCTCTCGGGCCTACGAGCAGTACTTC. Translated: CASSSRAYEQYF. The variable domain in full, completed from reference TRBV7-2 and TRBJ2-7, reads GAGVSQSPSNKVTEKGKDVELRCDPISGHTALYWYRQSLGQGLEFLIYFQGNSAPDKSGLPSDRFSAERTGGSVSTLTIQRTQQEDSAVYLCASSSRAYEQYFGPGTRLTVT.

This clonotype was observed many times. The chain carries TRBV5-1 and TRBJ2-1; D might be TRBD1 (5 bases). Trimming removed 4 bases at V and 7 bases at J, with 12 bases between. The CDR3 length is 13 residues. The germline V gene has CDR1 SGHRS and CDR2 YFSETQ. The chain's CDR3 is CASSIPQGNEQFF. The CDR3 DNA reads TGCGCCAGCAGCATCCCCCAGGGAAATGAGCAGTTCTTC.

This clonotype appeared many times. The chain is built from TRBV7-2 and TRBJ2-1, with TRBD2 matching over 10 bases. V lost 5 bases and J lost 8; bases outside the gene matches: 6. The CDR3 loop spans 14 amino acids. CDR1 is SGHTA, CDR2 FQGNSA, per germline. Written as DNA, the CDR3 is TGTGCCAGCAGCCCCTCTAGCGGGAGCGATGAGCAGTTCTTC. Its translation: CASSPSSGSDEQFF. Together with reference TRBV7-2 and TRBJ2-1, the CDR3 gives the full variable domain: GAGVSQSPSNKVTEKGKDVELRCDPISGHTALYWYRQSLGQGLEFLIYFQGNSAPDKSGLPSDRFSAERTGGSVSTLTIQRTQQEDSAVYLCASSPSSGSDEQFFGPGTRLTVL.

There are many counts of this clonotype. J is TRBJ2-1 and V is TRBV11-3, with TRBD2 identical over 14 bases. Losses at the gene ends were 5 bases for V and 6 bases for J; bases not matched to a gene: 6. Germline-derived CDR1 and CDR2 are SGHNT and YENEEA. The CDR3 contains 16 residues. The CDR3 DNA is TGTGCCAGCAGCCGCGGACTAGCGGGAGGAGGCAATGAGCAGTTCTTC. Translated: CASSRGLAGGGNEQFF.

There are many counts of this clonotype. The rearrangement links TRBV12-3 or TRBV12-4 to TRBJ2-3, with TRBD2 matching over 15 bases. Germline trimming cut 6 bases from V and 6 bases from J; bases unmatched to any gene: 7. The CDR3 runs to 16 residues. This CDR3 reads CASSPGLAGGRDTQYF. DNA of the CDR3: TGTGCCAGCAGCCCTGGACTAGCGGGAGGGCGGGATACGCAGTATTTT.